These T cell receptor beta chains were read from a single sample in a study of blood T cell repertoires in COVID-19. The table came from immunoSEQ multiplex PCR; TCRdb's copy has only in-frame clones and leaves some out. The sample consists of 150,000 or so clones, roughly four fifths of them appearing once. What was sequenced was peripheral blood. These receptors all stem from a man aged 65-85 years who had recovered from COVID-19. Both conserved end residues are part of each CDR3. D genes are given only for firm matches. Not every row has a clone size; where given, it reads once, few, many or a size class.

CASTPGWAPNTEAFF,TGTGCCAGCACCCCTGGGTGGGCCCCGAACACTGAAGCTTTCTTT,-,TRBJ1-1,TRBV28,-
CASSVEGKTDTQYF,TGTGCCAGCAGCGTGGAGGGGAAGACAGATACGCAGTATTTT,-,TRBJ2-3,TRBV9,once
CASMGGGTSNQPQHF,TGTGCCAGCATGGGGGGAGGAACTAGCAATCAGCCCCAGCATTTT,-,TRBJ1-5,TRBV6-5,-
CASSSQTSGRADTQYF,TGCGCCAGCAGCTCCCAGACTAGCGGGAGGGCAGATACGCAGTATTTT,TRBD2,TRBJ2-3,TRBV5-1,-
CASSTRLAGDKNIQYF,TGTGCCAGTAGTACCAGGCTAGCGGGAGACAAAAACATTCAGTACTTC,TRBD2,TRBJ2-4,TRBV19,-
CASSRGAETQYF,TGCGCCAGCAGCCGCGGAGCAGAGACCCAGTACTTC,-,TRBJ2-5,TRBV5-1,once
CATSRVGASGDEQYF,TGTGCCACCAGCAGAGTGGGGGCTAGCGGTGACGAGCAGTACTTC,-,TRBJ2-7,TRBV15,-
CASSFQGHYGYTF,TGTGCCAGCAGTTTTCAGGGTCACTATGGCTACACCTTC,-,TRBJ1-2,TRBV12-3/TRBV12-4,-
CASSPGTDYNEQFF,TGTGCCAGCAGCCCGGGGACAGACTACAATGAGCAGTTCTTC,TRBD1,TRBJ2-1,TRBV3-1/TRBV3-2,-
CASSIGEGYSYEQYF,TGTGCCAGTAGTATTGGCGAGGGCTACTCCTACGAGCAGTACTTC,-,TRBJ2-7,TRBV19,-
CASSPRREQQYF,TGTGCCAGCTCACCACGGCGGGAACAGCAGTACTTC,-,TRBJ2-7,TRBV18,-
CASSESYGYTF,TGTGCCAGCAGTGAGTCGTATGGCTACACCTTC,-,TRBJ1-2,TRBV12-3/TRBV12-4,once
CASSPGQGRHGYTF,TGTGCCAGCAGCCCCGGACAGGGGAGGCATGGCTACACCTTC,TRBD1,TRBJ1-2,TRBV6-5,-
CASSIRGGAAFF,TGTGCCAGTAGTATTCGGGGAGGCGCGGCTTTCTTT,-,TRBJ1-1,TRBV19,-
CASPAEGLAYEQFF,TGTGCCAGCCCCGCCGAGGGACTAGCATATGAGCAGTTCTTC,TRBD2,TRBJ2-1,TRBV6-6,-
CASSLAPVQETQYF,TGTGCCAGCAGCTTAGCCCCAGTCCAAGAGACCCAGTACTTC,-,TRBJ2-5,TRBV11-2,-
CSASIEGQGRDTQYF,TGCAGTGCTAGTATCGAGGGACAGGGGCGAGATACGCAGTATTTT,TRBD1,TRBJ2-3,TRBV20-1,-
CASRQAGQGSNEQFF,TGTGCCAGCAGACAAGCGGGACAGGGGTCCAATGAGCAGTTCTTC,TRBD1,TRBJ2-1,TRBV5-6,-
CASNQDTGTYEQYF,TGCGCCAGCAACCAGGACACAGGGACCTACGAGCAGTACTTC,-,TRBJ2-7,TRBV5-1,-
CASRQGAQETQYF,TGTGCCAGCAGACAGGGGGCGCAAGAGACCCAGTACTTC,TRBD1,TRBJ2-5,TRBV12-3/TRBV12-4,-
CASSEQGSGGTQYF,TGCGCCAGCAGTGAACAAGGGAGTGGTGGTACGCAGTATTTT,-,TRBJ2-3,TRBV10-1,-
CASSLAQGARYEQYF,TGCGCCAGCAGCTTGGCGCAGGGGGCTCGATACGAGCAGTACTTC,TRBD1,TRBJ2-7,TRBV5-1,once
CATQREGLWDTQYF,TGTGCCACCCAGCGGGAGGGCCTCTGGGATACGCAGTATTTT,TRBD2,TRBJ2-3,TRBV2,-
CASSQGGSGIATDTQYF,TGTGCCAGCAGCCAAGGGGGTAGCGGGATTGCCACAGATACGCAGTATTTT,TRBD2,TRBJ2-3,TRBV3-1/TRBV3-2,-